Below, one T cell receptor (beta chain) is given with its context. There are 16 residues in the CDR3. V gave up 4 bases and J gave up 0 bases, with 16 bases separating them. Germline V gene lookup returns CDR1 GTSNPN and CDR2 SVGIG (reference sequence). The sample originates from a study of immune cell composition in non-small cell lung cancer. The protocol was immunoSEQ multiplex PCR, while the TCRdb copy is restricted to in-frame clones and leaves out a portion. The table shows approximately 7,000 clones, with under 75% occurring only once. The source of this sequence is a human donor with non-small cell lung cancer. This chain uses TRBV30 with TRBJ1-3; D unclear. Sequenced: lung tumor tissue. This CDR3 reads CAWTRLVSLSGNTIYF. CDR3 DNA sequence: TGTGCCTGGACTCGGCTAGTAAGCCTCTCTGGAAACACCATATATTTT.